This record looks at one T cell receptor beta chain sequence and its context. These data come from a study of blood T cell repertoires in COVID-19. About the study: COVID-19 samples collected from the United States, Italy and Spain covered acute and convalescent phases. T cells, B-cell-depleted T cells, or PBMCs supplied cDNA or gDNA.

Authors' methods: Amplifying reference gene primers gave estimates of nucleated cell counts. Profiling relied on immunoSEQ multiplex PCR, and the TCRdb table lists in-frame clones only, not all of them. D and trimming come from the DNA, and the V and J calls and clone size come from that table. The sample contains 150,000 or so clones, 85% to 95% of which appear only once. This TCR came from a woman in her 50s with acute or convalescent COVID-19. The source material was peripheral blood.

The CDR3 region has the DNA TGTGCCAGCAGTGCCCCGGGGGGAGGCGGCAATCAGCCCCAGCATTTT. Residues: CASSAPGGGGNQPQHF. J is TRBJ1-5 and V is TRBV28, with a weak D call TRBD1 (5 bases). Trimming removed 5 bases from V and 2 bases from J, with 16 bases in between. The CDR3 sequence is 16 residues long. Germline V gives CDR1 MDHEN, CDR2 SYDVKM.